Below, 4 T cell receptor beta chains from the same sample are listed, as sequenced in a study of blood T cell repertoires in COVID-19 (dated by TCRdb to 2020 to 2021). The library relied on the immunoSEQ multiplex PCR assay. Drawn from immuneACCESS, this table holds only the in-frame rearrangements with V and J called that TCRdb kept. Clones are partly lost; checked studies trace under half to an unresolved V gene and leave the rest unexplained. The sample contains roughly 410,000 clones, about 89% of them found a single time. The top ten hold 2% to 2.5% of the sample. What was sequenced was peripheral blood. The receptors come from a woman aged 55-69 years with COVID-19, enrolled during active disease.

The V call is TRBV3-1 (or the pseudogene TRBV3-2), the J call TRBJ2-2, with 8 bases identical to TRBD1. V gave up 4 bases and J gave up 6 bases; unmatched junction bases: 4. Germline loops: CDR1 LGHDT, CDR2 YNNKEL (reference sequence). The CDR3 has 14 residues. The CDR3 here is CASSPGQGPGELFF. Written as DNA, the CDR3 is TGTGCCAGCAGCCCCGGACAGGGTCCCGGGGAGCTGTTTTTT.

V gene TRBV7-9 combines with J gene TRBJ2-3; D is undetermined. This CDR3 spans 14 amino acids. Trimming stripped 1 base from V and 4 bases from J, with 9 bases between. Germline V gene lookup returns CDR1 SEHNR and CDR2 FQNEAQ (reference sequence). CDR3 loop: CASSLEPLADTQYF. CDR3 DNA: TGTGCCAGCAGCTTAGAACCTCTAGCAGATACGCAGTATTTT.

Worth noting for this clone: The sample carries other DNA sequences with the same CDR3. The V and J genes are TRBV5-1 and TRBJ2-3; possibly TRBD2 for D (5 bases). The CDR3 runs to 14 residues. The germline gives CDR1 SGHRS, CDR2 YFSETQ. Trimming stripped 3 bases from V and 0 bases from J, with 8 bases between. The CDR3 loop reads CASSSGISTDTQYF. CDR3 coding DNA: TGCGCCAGCAGCTCCGGGATTAGCACAGATACGCAGTATTTT.

The chain carries TRBV5-1 and TRBJ2-1; 9 bases map to TRBD2. CDR1 and CDR2 (germline): SGHRS, YFSETQ. With V trimmed by 1 base and J by 14 bases, 13 bases remained unmatched. This CDR3 has 15 residues. This CDR3 reads CASSLSIGGGGAEFF. In DNA, the CDR3 is TGCGCCAGCAGCTTGAGCATTGGCGGCGGGGGGGCGGAGTTCTTC.